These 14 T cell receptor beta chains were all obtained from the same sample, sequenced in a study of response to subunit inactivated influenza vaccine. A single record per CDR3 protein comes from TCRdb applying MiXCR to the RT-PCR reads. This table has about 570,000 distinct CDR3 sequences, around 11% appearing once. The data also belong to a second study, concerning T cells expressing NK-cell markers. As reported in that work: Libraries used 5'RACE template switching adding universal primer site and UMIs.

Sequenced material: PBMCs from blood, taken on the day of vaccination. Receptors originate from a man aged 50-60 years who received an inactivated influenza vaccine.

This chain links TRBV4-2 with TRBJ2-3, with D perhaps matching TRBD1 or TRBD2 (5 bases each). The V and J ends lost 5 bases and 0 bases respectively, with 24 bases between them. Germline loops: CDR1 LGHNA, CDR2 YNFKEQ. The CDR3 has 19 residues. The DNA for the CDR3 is TGTGCCAGCAGCACCCCGGGATCAGGGATAGCTCTAAGCACAGATACGCAGTATTTT. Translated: CASSTPGSGIALSTDTQYF.

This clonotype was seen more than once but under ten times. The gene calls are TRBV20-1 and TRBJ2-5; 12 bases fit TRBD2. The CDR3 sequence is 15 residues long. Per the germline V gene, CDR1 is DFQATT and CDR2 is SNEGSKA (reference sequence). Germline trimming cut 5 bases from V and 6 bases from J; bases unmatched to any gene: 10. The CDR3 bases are TGCAGTGCTTCTACACTGACTAGCGGGGGCCAGACCCAGTACTTC. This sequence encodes CSASTLTSGGQTQYF.

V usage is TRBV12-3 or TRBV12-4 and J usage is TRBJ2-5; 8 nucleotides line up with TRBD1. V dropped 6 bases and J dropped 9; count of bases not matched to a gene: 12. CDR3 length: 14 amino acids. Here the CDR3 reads CASSPDRALRAQYF. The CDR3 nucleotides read TGTGCCAGCAGCCCGGACAGGGCCCTTAGGGCCCAGTACTTC.

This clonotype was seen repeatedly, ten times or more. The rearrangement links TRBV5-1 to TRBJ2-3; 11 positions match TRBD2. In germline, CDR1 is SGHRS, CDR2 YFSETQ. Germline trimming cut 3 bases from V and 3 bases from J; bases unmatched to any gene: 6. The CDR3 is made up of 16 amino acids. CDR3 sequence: CASSSISGGGTDTQYF. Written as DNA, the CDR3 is TGCGCCAGCAGCTCAATTAGCGGGGGGGGGACAGATACGCAGTATTTT.

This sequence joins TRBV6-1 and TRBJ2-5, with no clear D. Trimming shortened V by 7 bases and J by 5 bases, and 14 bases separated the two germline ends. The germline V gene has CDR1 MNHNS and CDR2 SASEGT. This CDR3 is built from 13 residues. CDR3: CASTSVGYETQYF. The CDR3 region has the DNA TGTGCCAGCACCAGTGTGGGGTATGAGACCCAGTACTTC.

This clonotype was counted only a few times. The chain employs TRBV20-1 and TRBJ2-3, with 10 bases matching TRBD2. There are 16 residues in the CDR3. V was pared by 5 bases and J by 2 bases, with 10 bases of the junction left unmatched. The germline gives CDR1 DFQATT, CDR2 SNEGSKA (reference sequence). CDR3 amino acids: CSAFGTSGVPTDTQYF. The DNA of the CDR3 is TGCAGTGCTTTCGGAACTAGCGGGGTACCCACAGATACGCAGTATTTT.

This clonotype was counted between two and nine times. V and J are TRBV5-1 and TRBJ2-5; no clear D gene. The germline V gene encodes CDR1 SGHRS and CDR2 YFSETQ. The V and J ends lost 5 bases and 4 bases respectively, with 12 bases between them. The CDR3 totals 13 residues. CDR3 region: CASSNVGRETQYF. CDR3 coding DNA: TGCGCCAGCAGTAATGTAGGGCGAGAGACCCAGTACTTC.

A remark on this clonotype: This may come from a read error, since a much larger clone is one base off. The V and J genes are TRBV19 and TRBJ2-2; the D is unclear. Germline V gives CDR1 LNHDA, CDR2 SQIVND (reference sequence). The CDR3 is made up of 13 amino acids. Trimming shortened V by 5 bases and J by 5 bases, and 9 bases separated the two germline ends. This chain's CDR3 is CASSEAVTGELFF. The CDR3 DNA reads TGTGCCAGTAGTGAGGCGGTTACCGGGGAGCTGTTTTTT.

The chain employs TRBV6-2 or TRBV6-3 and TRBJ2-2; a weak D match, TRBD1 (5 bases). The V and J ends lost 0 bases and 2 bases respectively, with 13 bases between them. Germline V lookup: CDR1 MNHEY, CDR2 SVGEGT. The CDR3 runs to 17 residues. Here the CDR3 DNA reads TGTGCCAGCAGTTACTCGCACAGGAGCGAAAACACCGGGGAGCTGTTTTTT. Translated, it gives CASSYSHRSENTGELFF.

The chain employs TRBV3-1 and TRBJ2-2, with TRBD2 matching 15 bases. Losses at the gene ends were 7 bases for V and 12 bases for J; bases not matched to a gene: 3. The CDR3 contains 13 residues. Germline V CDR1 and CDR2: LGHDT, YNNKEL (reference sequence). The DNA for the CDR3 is TGTGCCAGCATAGGACTAGCGGGGGGGCAGCTGTTTTTT. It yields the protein CASIGLAGGQLFF.

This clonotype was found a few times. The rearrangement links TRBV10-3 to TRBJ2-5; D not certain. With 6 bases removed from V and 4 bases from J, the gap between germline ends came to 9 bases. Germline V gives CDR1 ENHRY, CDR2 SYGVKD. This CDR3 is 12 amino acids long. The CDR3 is CAIRASTETQYF. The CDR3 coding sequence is TGTGCCATCAGGGCCAGCACAGAGACCCAGTACTTC.

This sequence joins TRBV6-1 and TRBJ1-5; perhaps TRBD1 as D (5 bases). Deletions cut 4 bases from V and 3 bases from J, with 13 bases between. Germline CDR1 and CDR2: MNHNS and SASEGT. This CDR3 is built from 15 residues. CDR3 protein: CASSAYRQLNQPQHF. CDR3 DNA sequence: TGTGCCAGCAGTGCCTACAGGCAACTCAATCAGCCCCAGCATTTT.

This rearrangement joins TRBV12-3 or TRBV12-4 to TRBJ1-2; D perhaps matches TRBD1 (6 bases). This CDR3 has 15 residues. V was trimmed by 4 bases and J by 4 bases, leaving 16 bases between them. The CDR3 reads CASSSYPGHPYGYTF. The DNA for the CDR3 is TGTGCCAGCAGTTCTTACCCGGGACATCCCTATGGCTACACCTTC.

CDR3 in DNA: TGCAGTGCTACCCCGACAGGGGGGATGACTGAAGCTTTCTTT. Translated: CSATPTGGMTEAFF. V usage is TRBV20-1 and J usage is TRBJ1-1; TRBD1 matches at 9 bases. The junction had 8 bases not matched to a gene; V was cut back by 4 bases and J by 5 bases. Germline V gene sequence: CDR1 DFQATT, CDR2 SNEGSKA (reference sequence). This CDR3 has 14 amino acids.